This T cell receptor (beta chain) came from a study of T cell changes during pregnancy in multiple sclerosis. Germline V gene sequence: CDR1 SGHVS, CDR2 FNYEAQ. CDR3 length equals 14 residues. With 3 bases removed from V and 4 bases from J, the gap between germline ends came to 12 bases. Data came from immunoSEQ multiplex PCR; TCRdb stores just in-frame clones and leaves some out. Of tens of thousands of clones listed, roughly 90% are singletons. The sample was CD4+ T cells from peripheral blood mononuclear cells, taken in the third trimester of pregnancy. The receptor's source is a female donor with multiple sclerosis, enrolled in a pregnancy study. The chain combines TRBV7-6 with TRBJ1-1; tentative D call: TRBD1 (5 bases). CDR3 DNA: TGTGCCAGCAGCTTGTTGGGGGGATCCACTGAAGCTTTCTTT. Encoded protein: CASSLLGGSTEAFF.